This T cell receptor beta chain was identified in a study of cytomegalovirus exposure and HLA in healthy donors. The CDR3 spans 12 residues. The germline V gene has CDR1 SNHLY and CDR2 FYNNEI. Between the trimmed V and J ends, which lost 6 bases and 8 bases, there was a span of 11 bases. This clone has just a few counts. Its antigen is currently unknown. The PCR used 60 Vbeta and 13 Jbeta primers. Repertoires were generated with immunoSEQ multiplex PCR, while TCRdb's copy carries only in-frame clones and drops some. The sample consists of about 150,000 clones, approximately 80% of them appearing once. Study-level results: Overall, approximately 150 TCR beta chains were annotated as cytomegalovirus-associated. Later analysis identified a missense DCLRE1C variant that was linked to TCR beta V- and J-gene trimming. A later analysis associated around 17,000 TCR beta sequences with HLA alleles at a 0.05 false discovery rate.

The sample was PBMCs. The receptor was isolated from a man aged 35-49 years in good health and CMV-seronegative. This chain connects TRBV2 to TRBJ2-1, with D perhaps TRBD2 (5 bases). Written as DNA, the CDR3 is TGTGCCAGCAGAGCGGACCCGGATGAGCAGTTCTTC. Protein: CASRADPDEQFF.